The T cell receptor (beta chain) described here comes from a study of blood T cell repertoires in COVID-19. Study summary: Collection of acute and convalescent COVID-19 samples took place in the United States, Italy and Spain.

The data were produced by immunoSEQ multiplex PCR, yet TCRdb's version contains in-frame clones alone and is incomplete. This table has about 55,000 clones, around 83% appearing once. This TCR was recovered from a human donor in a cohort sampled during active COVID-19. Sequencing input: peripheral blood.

The CDR3 region is CASSLASGGLYEQYF. CDR3 nucleotides: TGCGCCAGCAGCTTGGCTAGCGGGGGTTTGTACGAGCAGTACTTC. This rearrangement joins TRBV5-1 to TRBJ2-7; TRBD2 aligns across 10 bases. Per the germline V gene, CDR1 is SGHRS and CDR2 is YFSETQ. The CDR3 covers 15 residues. Trimming cost V 0 bases and J 4 bases; bases outside gene matches: 4.